This T cell receptor beta chain was sequenced in a study of blood T cell repertoires in COVID-19. Across the study: Acute and convalescent COVID-19 specimens originated in the United States, Italy and Spain. Sources were T cells, B-cell-depleted T cells, or PBMCs; the material itself was cDNA or gDNA.

One Seattle source followed patients from active infection through their disease course. As processed by the authors: Estimation of nucleated cell counts relied on the amplification of reference gene primers. TCRdb's copy holds only in-frame clones and misses some; the assay was immunoSEQ multiplex PCR. The DNA was the basis for D and trimming; V, J and clone size are from that table. The sample has some 110,000 clones; about 82% are singletons. The V segment lost 3 bases and the J segment 4 bases; nucleotides outside the gene matches: 0. Per the germline V gene, CDR1 is KGHSH and CDR2 is LQKENI. The CDR3 is 13 amino acids.

The source is a man older than 75 with COVID-19, enrolled during active disease. The chain is built from TRBV18 and TRBJ1-2; 9 nucleotides align to TRBD1. Input material: peripheral blood. The CDR3, as DNA: TGTGCCAGCTCACCGGACAGGGGCTATGGCTACACCTTC. It encodes CASSPDRGYGYTF.